These T cell receptor beta chains were read from a single sample in a study of control samples from healthy donors and cancer patients. Profiling relied on immunoSEQ multiplex PCR, and the TCRdb table lists in-frame clones only, not all of them. The sample has 12,000 or so clones; around nine tenths are singletons. The sample was formalin-fixed, paraffin-embedded tissue. The origin of the receptors is a male donor with melanoma. The CDR3 runs from the conserved cysteine through the conserved F or W. A D gene is named only where the DNA matches it firmly. Only part of the rows carry a size: once, few, many, or a class if the clone is expanded.

abundance: .; d_gene: .; v_gene: TRBV18; j_gene: TRBJ2-5; CDR3nt: TGTGCCAGCTCAGTGGACGGATACCAACAAGAGACCCAGTACTTC; CDR3aa: CASSVDGYQQETQYF
abundance: .; d_gene: .; v_gene: TRBV9; j_gene: TRBJ2-2; CDR3nt: TGTGCCAGCAGCGGAGTGTCCGGGGAGCTGTTTTTT; CDR3aa: CASSGVSGELFF
abundance: .; d_gene: .; v_gene: TRBV7-9; j_gene: TRBJ1-6; CDR3nt: TGTGCCAGCAGCCCTGTTCAAGCCAATTCACCCCTCCACTTT; CDR3aa: CASSPVQANSPLHF
abundance: .; d_gene: TRBD2; v_gene: TRBV7-8; j_gene: TRBJ2-7; CDR3nt: TGTGCCAGCAGTCTTAAAGCGTGGCTAGCGGGAGAGAACGAGCAGTACTTC; CDR3aa: CASSLKAWLAGENEQYF
abundance: .; d_gene: TRBD2; v_gene: TRBV18; j_gene: TRBJ2-7; CDR3nt: TGTGCCAGCTCACCATCGGGAGGATCTCTCTACGAGCAGTACTTC; CDR3aa: CASSPSGGSLYEQYF
abundance: .; d_gene: .; v_gene: TRBV10-1; j_gene: TRBJ1-1; CDR3nt: TGCGCCAGTAGTCGGGGGGGGACTGAAGCTTTCTTT; CDR3aa: CASSRGGTEAFF
abundance: .; d_gene: .; v_gene: TRBV6-4; j_gene: TRBJ2-3; CDR3nt: TGTGCCAGCAGTGACTCAGGCGGGAGCACAGATACGCAGTATTTT; CDR3aa: CASSDSGGSTDTQYF
abundance: .; d_gene: .; v_gene: TRBV10-3; j_gene: TRBJ2-7; CDR3nt: TGTGCCATAGGAAGCGGCTACGAGCAGTACTTC; CDR3aa: CAIGSGYEQYF
abundance: .; d_gene: TRBD1; v_gene: TRBV19; j_gene: TRBJ2-1; CDR3nt: TGTGCCAGTAGTATGGGACAGGACTACAATAAGCAGTTCTTC; CDR3aa: CASSMGQDYNKQFF
abundance: .; d_gene: TRBD1; v_gene: TRBV18; j_gene: TRBJ2-1; CDR3nt: TGTGCCAGCTCACCCCAATGGGACAGGGGCAGCATTGAGCAGTTCTTC; CDR3aa: CASSPQWDRGSIEQFF
abundance: .; d_gene: .; v_gene: TRBV19; j_gene: TRBJ2-5; CDR3nt: TGTGCCAGTAGCACAATTCTACGGGGTCGGGAGACCCAGTACTTC; CDR3aa: CASSTILRGRETQYF
abundance: .; d_gene: TRBD2; v_gene: TRBV13; j_gene: TRBJ2-3; CDR3nt: TGTGCCAGCAGCTCCGAGCGGGATACACACACAGATACGCAGTATTTT; CDR3aa: CASSSERDTHTDTQYF
abundance: .; d_gene: TRBD2; v_gene: TRBV7-2; j_gene: TRBJ2-7; CDR3nt: TGTGCCAGCAGCCTGGCCGGGACTAGAGAGTACGAGCAGTACTTC; CDR3aa: CASSLAGTREYEQYF
abundance: few; d_gene: .; v_gene: TRBV10-3; j_gene: TRBJ2-1; CDR3nt: TGTGCCATCAGTGAGTCTTTAGCGGAACCCGATTACAATGAGCAGTTCTTC; CDR3aa: CAISESLAEPDYNEQFF
abundance: .; d_gene: .; v_gene: TRBV5-1; j_gene: TRBJ1-1; CDR3nt: TGCGCCAGCAGCTTGGCCACCACAAACACTGAAGCTTTCTTT; CDR3aa: CASSLATTNTEAFF
abundance: .; d_gene: TRBD1; v_gene: TRBV6-6; j_gene: TRBJ1-2; CDR3nt: TGTGCCAGCAGGACAGGGGACTCCAACTATGGCTACACCTTC; CDR3aa: CASRTGDSNYGYTF